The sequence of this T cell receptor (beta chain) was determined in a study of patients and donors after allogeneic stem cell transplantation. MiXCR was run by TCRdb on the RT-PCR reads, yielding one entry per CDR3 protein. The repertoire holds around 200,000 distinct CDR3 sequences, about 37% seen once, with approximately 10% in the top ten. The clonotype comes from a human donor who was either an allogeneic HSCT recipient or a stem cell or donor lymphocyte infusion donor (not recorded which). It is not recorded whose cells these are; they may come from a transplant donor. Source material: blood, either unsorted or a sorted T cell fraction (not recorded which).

The CDR3 region is CASSPEMTSGFYYEQYF. The CDR3 nucleotides are TGTGCCAGCAGTCCTGAAATGACTAGCGGTTTTTACTACGAGCAGTACTTC. The genes are TRBV28 and TRBJ2-7; 9 nucleotides line up with TRBD2. CDR1 is MDHEN and CDR2 is SYDVKM in the germline V gene. Trimming cost V 5 bases and J 3 bases; bases outside gene matches: 14. The CDR3 loop spans 17 amino acids.